This T cell receptor (beta chain) came from a study of blood T cell repertoires in COVID-19. Study information: Both acute and convalescent COVID-19 samples were obtained from the United States, Italy and Spain. Nucleic acid was either cDNA or gDNA, and it came from T cells, B-cell-depleted T cells, or PBMCs.

Enrolled during active infection, Seattle patients were then followed longitudinally. Generated by immunoSEQ multiplex PCR, the TCRdb table keeps only in-frame clones and is missing some. The data hold more than 300,000 clones, with over 75% observed a single time. The CDR3 runs 15 residues. V lost 6 bases and J lost 6, with 17 bases in between. Germline V gives CDR1 LNHDA, CDR2 SQIVND (reference sequence). V usage is TRBV19 and J usage is TRBJ1-4, with D perhaps TRBD1 (6 bases). The source is a woman younger than 45 with COVID-19, enrolled during active disease. What was sequenced was peripheral blood. CDR3 amino acids: CASSPRRGGYEKLFF. CDR3 in DNA: TGTGCCAGTAGCCCGAGGAGGGGGGGATATGAAAAACTGTTTTTT.